This is a list of T cell receptor beta chains from one sample in a study of shared clonotypes between healthy human individuals. Here immunoSEQ multiplex PCR was the method, and the copy in TCRdb shows in-frame clones only, minus some. The table has about 680,000 clones, around 92% seen once. The sample consisted of naive CD8+ T cells sorted from blood. The source is a man aged 25-45 years in good health. Both conserved end residues are part of each CDR3. Size tells how often a clone was seen (once, few, many) or the class of an expanded clone, and some rows leave it out.

abundance: NA; len: 15; v_gene: TRBV7-2; j_gene: TRBJ2-5; CDR3aa: CASSRRWGPGETQYF
abundance: NA; len: 15; v_gene: TRBV19; j_gene: TRBJ2-7; CDR3aa: CASSILDGLSYEQYF
abundance: once; len: 18; v_gene: TRBV7-9; j_gene: TRBJ2-1; CDR3aa: CASSPRTSGGSSYNEQFF
abundance: NA; len: 15; v_gene: TRBV6-6; j_gene: TRBJ2-7; CDR3aa: CASSYSPTGGSEQYF
abundance: NA; len: 14; v_gene: TRBV27; j_gene: TRBJ1-5; CDR3aa: CASSLQFSNQPQHF
abundance: once; len: 12; v_gene: TRBV10-3; j_gene: TRBJ2-7; CDR3aa: CAISERGLEQYF
abundance: NA; len: 15; v_gene: TRBV2; j_gene: TRBJ2-1; CDR3aa: CASPGGGLENNEQFF
abundance: NA; len: 13; v_gene: TRBV19; j_gene: TRBJ2-5; CDR3aa: CASSINRGETQYF
abundance: NA; len: 15; v_gene: TRBV9; j_gene: TRBJ1-5; CDR3aa: CASSTRDGQGQPQHF
abundance: NA; len: 15; v_gene: TRBV7-6; j_gene: TRBJ2-7; CDR3aa: CASSLAKGESYEQYF
abundance: NA; len: 15; v_gene: TRBV27; j_gene: TRBJ1-5; CDR3aa: CASSSYMGGNQPQHF
abundance: NA; len: 14; v_gene: TRBV28; j_gene: TRBJ2-2; CDR3aa: CASSATRNTGELFF
abundance: NA; len: 18; v_gene: TRBV25-1; j_gene: TRBJ2-5; CDR3aa: CASSEKLLGTYPKETQYF
abundance: NA; len: 12; v_gene: TRBV10-3; j_gene: TRBJ2-7; CDR3aa: CAISEEDYEQYF
abundance: NA; len: 13; v_gene: TRBV27; j_gene: TRBJ1-2; CDR3aa: CASSLGHLYGYTF
abundance: NA; len: 17; v_gene: TRBV7-9; j_gene: TRBJ1-3; CDR3aa: CASSARGGLVDGNTIYF
abundance: NA; len: 16; v_gene: TRBV4-3; j_gene: TRBJ2-1; CDR3aa: CASSQEGGRAANEQFF
abundance: NA; len: 12; v_gene: TRBV30; j_gene: TRBJ1-1; CDR3aa: CAWVGGQNLAFF
abundance: NA; len: 17; v_gene: TRBV15; j_gene: TRBJ2-7; CDR3aa: CATSRDRSSLFTYEQYF
abundance: NA; len: 14; v_gene: TRBV5-1; j_gene: TRBJ2-5; CDR3aa: CASSAAGARETQYF
abundance: NA; len: 9; v_gene: TRBV10-3; j_gene: TRBJ1-2; CDR3aa: CAIGPDYTF
abundance: NA; len: 15; v_gene: TRBV9; j_gene: TRBJ2-1; CDR3aa: CASSATGLLKDEQFF
abundance: NA; len: 17; v_gene: TRBV9; j_gene: TRBJ2-3; CDR3aa: CASSNSRLAVSTDTQYF
abundance: NA; len: 16; v_gene: TRBV4-1; j_gene: TRBJ1-4; CDR3aa: CASSQFTGPTNEKLFF
abundance: NA; len: 12; v_gene: TRBV19; j_gene: TRBJ1-1; CDR3aa: CASSTDGNEAFF
abundance: NA; len: 16; v_gene: TRBV28; j_gene: TRBJ2-1; CDR3aa: CASSFSRDREGDEQFF
abundance: NA; len: 20; v_gene: TRBV9; j_gene: TRBJ2-1; CDR3aa: CASSTRTGTSGSSSYNEQFF
abundance: NA; len: 13; v_gene: TRBV29-1; j_gene: TRBJ2-1; CDR3aa: CSVVSVKGNEQFF
abundance: NA; len: 13; v_gene: TRBV27; j_gene: TRBJ2-7; CDR3aa: CASSLAATYEQYF
abundance: NA; len: 15; v_gene: TRBV30; j_gene: TRBJ1-3; CDR3aa: CAWSVRQDSGNTIYF
abundance: NA; len: 13; v_gene: TRBV19; j_gene: TRBJ2-7; CDR3aa: CASLGQGAYEQYF
abundance: NA; len: 15; v_gene: TRBV6-1; j_gene: TRBJ1-5; CDR3aa: CASRIGQGIWQPQHF
abundance: NA; len: 14; v_gene: TRBV7-9; j_gene: TRBJ2-1; CDR3aa: CASSLQTSSNEQFF
abundance: few; len: 15; v_gene: TRBV28; j_gene: TRBJ2-1; CDR3aa: CASSVGRTTLNEQFF
abundance: once; len: 12; v_gene: TRBV30; j_gene: TRBJ2-2; CDR3aa: CAWNTLTGELFF
abundance: NA; len: 15; v_gene: TRBV4-1; j_gene: TRBJ2-5; CDR3aa: CASSQDPGDMGTQYF
abundance: NA; len: 14; v_gene: TRBV27; j_gene: TRBJ2-7; CDR3aa: CASSFRGETYEQYF
abundance: NA; len: 15; v_gene: TRBV11-2; j_gene: TRBJ2-5; CDR3aa: CASRFKGHKQETQYF
abundance: few; len: 13; v_gene: TRBV27; j_gene: TRBJ2-7; CDR3aa: CASSLRTNYEQYF
abundance: NA; len: 14; v_gene: TRBV6-6; j_gene: TRBJ2-1; CDR3aa: CASSYSGQNNEQFF
abundance: NA; len: 14; v_gene: TRBV5-4; j_gene: TRBJ2-7; CDR3aa: CASSRDSLTYEQYF
abundance: few; len: 13; v_gene: TRBV5-4; j_gene: TRBJ1-1; CDR3aa: CASSLDRGLIAFF
abundance: NA; len: 14; v_gene: TRBV5-5; j_gene: TRBJ2-5; CDR3aa: CASRMGGAGETQYF
abundance: NA; len: 18; v_gene: TRBV7-9; j_gene: TRBJ2-5; CDR3aa: CASRATQTGRIFQETQYF